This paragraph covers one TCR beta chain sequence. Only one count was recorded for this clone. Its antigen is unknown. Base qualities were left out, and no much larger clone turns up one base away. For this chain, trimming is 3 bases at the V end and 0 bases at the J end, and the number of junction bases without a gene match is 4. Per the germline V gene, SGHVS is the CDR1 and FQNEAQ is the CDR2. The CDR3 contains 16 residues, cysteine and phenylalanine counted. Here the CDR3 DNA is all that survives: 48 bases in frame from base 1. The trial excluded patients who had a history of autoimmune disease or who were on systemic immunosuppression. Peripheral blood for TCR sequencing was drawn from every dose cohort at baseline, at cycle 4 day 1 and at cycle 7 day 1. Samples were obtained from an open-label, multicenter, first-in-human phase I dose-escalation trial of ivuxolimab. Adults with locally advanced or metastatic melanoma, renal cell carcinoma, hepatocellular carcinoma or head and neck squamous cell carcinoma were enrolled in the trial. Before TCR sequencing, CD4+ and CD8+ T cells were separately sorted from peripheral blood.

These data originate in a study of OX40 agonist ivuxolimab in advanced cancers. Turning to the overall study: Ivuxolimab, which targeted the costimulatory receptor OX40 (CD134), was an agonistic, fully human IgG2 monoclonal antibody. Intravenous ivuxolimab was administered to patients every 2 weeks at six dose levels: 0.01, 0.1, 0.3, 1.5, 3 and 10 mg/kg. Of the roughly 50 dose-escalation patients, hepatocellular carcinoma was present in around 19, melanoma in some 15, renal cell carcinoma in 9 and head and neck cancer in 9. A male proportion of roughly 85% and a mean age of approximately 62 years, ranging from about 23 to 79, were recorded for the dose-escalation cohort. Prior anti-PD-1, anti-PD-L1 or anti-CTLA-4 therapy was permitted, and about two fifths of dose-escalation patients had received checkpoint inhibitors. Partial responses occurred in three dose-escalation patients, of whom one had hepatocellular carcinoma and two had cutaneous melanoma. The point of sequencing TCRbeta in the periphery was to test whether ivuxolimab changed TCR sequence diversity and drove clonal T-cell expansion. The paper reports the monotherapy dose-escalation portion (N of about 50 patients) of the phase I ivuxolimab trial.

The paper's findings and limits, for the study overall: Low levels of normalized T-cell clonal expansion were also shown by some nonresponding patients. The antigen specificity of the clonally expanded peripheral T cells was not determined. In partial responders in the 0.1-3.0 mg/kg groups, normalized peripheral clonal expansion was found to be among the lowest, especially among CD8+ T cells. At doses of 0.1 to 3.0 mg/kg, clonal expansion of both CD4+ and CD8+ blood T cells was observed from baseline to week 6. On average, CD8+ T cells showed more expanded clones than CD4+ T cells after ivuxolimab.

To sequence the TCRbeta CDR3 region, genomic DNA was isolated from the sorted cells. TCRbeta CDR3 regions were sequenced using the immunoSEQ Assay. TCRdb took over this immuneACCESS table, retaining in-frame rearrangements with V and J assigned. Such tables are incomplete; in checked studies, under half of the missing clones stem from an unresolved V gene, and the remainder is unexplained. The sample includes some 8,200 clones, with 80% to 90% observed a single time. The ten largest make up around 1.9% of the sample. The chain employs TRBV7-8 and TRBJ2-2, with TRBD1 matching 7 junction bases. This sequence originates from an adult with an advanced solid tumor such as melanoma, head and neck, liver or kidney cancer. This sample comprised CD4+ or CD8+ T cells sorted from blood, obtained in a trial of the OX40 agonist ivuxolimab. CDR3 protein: CASSLSTGANTGELFF. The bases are TGTGCCAGCAGCTTGAGTACAGGGGCGAACACCGGGGAGCTGTTTTTT.